The TCR beta chain under discussion was sequenced for a study of post-analysis software for immune sequencing data. General observations from the study: There was significantly lower normalized Chao1 diversity in multiple sclerosis patients than in controls. Patients carried five TRBV segments more frequently than controls did, and TRBV5-6, TRBV5-1 and TRBV20-1 were among them. Strong co-clustering by F measure linked samples that shared a preparation batch.

Incorporated into the TCR beta cDNA libraries were unique molecular identifiers, which served to reduce PCR and sequencing biases. MiXCR, applied by TCRdb to the PCR reads, yields one record per CDR3 protein. Here the sample spans about 160,000 distinct CDR3 sequences, about 37% being singletons. The ends were cut back, 1 base at V and 2 bases at J, with 5 bases in the middle. This CDR3 region has 13 residues. Germline V gene lookup returns CDR1 MGHRA and CDR2 YSYEKL. As concerns this clonotype: The antigen is unknown.

The sequence was obtained from a girl aged 10-17 years with multiple sclerosis. This specimen was blood, taken after autologous hematopoietic stem cell transplantation. This sequence joins TRBV4-1 and TRBJ2-5; D gene ambiguous. The CDR3 DNA reads TGCGCCAGCAGCCAAGGGGGTCAAGAGACCCAGTACTTC. It encodes CASSQGGQETQYF.